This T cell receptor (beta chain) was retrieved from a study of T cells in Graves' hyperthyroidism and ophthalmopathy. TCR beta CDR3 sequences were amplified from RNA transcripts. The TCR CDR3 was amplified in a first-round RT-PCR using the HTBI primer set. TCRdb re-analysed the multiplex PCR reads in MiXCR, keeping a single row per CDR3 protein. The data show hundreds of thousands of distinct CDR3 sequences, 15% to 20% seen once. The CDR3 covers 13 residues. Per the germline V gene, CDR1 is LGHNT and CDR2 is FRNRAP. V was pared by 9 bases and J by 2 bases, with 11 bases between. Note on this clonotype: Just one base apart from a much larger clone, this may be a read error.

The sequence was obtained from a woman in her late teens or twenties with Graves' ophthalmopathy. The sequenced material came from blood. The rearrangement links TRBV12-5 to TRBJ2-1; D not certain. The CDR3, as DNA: TGTGCTAGCGCCCTAGTTCCCTACAATGAGCAGTTCTTC. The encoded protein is CASALVPYNEQFF.